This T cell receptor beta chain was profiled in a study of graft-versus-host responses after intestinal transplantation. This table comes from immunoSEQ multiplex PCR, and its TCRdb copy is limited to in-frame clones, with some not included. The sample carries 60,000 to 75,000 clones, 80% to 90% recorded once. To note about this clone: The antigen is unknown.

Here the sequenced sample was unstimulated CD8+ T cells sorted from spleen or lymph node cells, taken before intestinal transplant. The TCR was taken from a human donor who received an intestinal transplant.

CDR3 sequence: CASSQDSGGAETQYF. CDR3 sequence (DNA): TGTGCCAGCAGCCAAGATAGCGGGGGGGCAGAGACCCAGTACTTC. This chain links TRBV4-2 with TRBJ2-5; 11 bases line up with TRBD2. Germline trimming cut 0 bases from V and 4 bases from J; bases unmatched to any gene: 1. Germline loops: CDR1 LGHNA, CDR2 YNFKEQ. CDR3 size: 15 residues.